This TCR beta chain was found in a study of technical replicates of blood from a handful of donors. This table comes from immunoSEQ multiplex PCR, and its TCRdb copy is limited to in-frame clones, with some not included. Here the sample spans tens of thousands of clones, just under 97% being singletons. V lost 2 bases to trimming and J lost 8 bases, with 19 bases between them. Germline V CDR1 and CDR2: SGHTA, FQGNSA. This CDR3 contains 16 residues. This TCR was sampled from a human donor in good health. Sequencing used T cells isolated from PBMCs. V and J are TRBV7-2 and TRBJ2-1; D possibly corresponds to TRBD1 (5 bases). The CDR3 here is CASSLSLGRSWDEQFF. Written as DNA, the CDR3 is TGTGCCAGCAGCTTAAGCTTGGGGCGGAGCTGGGATGAGCAGTTCTTC.